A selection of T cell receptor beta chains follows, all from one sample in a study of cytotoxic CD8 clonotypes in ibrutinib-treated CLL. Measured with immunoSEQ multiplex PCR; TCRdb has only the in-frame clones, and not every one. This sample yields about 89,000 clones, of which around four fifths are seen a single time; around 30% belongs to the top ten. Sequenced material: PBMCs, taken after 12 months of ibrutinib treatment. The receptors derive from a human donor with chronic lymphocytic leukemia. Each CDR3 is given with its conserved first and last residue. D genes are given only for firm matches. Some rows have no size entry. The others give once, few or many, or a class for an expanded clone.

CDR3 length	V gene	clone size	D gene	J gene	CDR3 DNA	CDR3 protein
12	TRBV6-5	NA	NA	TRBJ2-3	TGTGCCAGCAGTCAGATAGGTGATACGCAGTATTTT	CASSQIGDTQYF
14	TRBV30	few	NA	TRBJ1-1	TGTGCCTGGAGTGTACTGCAGGGAAGCACTGAAGCTTTCTTT	CAWSVLQGSTEAFF
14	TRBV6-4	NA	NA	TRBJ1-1	TGTGCCAGCAGGGAACAGGGAGGCGGCACTGAAGCTTTCTTT	CASREQGGGTEAFF
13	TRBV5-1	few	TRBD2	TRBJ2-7	TGCGCCAGCTGGAGGACTAGCGGGAGCGAGCAGTACTTC	CASWRTSGSEQYF
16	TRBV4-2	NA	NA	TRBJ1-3	TGTGCCAGCAGCCAAGACCCCGGAGAGCAAGGAAACACCATATATTTT	CASSQDPGEQGNTIYF
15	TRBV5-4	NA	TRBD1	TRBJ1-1	TGTGCCAGCAGCACCGGGACAGGGCAGAACGCTGAAGCTTTCTTT	CASSTGTGQNAEAFF
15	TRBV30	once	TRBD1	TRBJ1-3	TGTGCCTGGAGTGTAAAGACAGGGACTGGAAACACCATATATTTT	CAWSVKTGTGNTIYF
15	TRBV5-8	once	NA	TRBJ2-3	TGTGCCAGCAGCTTGGCCTTAGCGCTCACAGATACGCAGTATTTT	CASSLALALTDTQYF
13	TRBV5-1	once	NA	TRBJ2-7	TGCGCCAGCAGCTTGGTGGGGGAGTACGAGCAGTACTTC	CASSLVGEYEQYF
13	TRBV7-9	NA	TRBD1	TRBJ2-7	TGTGCCAGCAGCGTAATACAGGGGGGCGAGCAGTACTTC	CASSVIQGGEQYF
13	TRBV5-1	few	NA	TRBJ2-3	TGCGCCAGCAGCTTGGAACGGACAGATACGCAGTATTTT	CASSLERTDTQYF
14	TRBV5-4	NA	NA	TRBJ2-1	TGTGCCAGCAGCTATCGACGGACCTACAATGAGCAGTTCTTC	CASSYRRTYNEQFF